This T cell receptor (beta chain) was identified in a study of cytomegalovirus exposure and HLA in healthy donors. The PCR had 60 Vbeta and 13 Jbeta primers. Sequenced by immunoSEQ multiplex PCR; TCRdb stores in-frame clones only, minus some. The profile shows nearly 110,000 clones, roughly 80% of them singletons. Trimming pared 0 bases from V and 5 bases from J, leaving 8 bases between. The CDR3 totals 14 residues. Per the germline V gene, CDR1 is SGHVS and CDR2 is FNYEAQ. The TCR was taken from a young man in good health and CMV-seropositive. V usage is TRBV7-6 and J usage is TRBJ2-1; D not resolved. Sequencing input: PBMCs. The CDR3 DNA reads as TGTGCCAGCAGCTTAGCGAGTCTCAACAATGAGCAGTTCTTC. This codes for CASSLASLNNEQFF.